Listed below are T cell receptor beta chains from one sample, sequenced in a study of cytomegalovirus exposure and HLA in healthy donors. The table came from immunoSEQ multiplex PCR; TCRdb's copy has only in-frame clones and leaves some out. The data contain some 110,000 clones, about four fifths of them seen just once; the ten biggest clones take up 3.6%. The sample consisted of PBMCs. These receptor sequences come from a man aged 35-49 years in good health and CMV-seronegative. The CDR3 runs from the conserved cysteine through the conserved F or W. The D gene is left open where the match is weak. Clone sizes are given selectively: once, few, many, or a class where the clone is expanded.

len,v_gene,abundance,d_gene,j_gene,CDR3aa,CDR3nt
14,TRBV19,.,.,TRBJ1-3,CASRKLYSGNTIYF,TGTGCCAGTAGAAAACTTTACTCTGGAAACACCATATATTTT
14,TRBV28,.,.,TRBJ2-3,CASSPTGVTDTQYF,TGTGCCAGCAGTCCCACGGGGGTTACAGATACGCAGTATTTT
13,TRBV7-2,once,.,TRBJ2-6,CASRYSGANVLTF,TGTGCCAGCAGATACTCTGGGGCCAACGTCCTGACTTTC
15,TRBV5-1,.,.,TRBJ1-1,CASSIYPGQNTEAFF,TGCGCCAGCAGCATATATCCGGGACAGAACACTGAAGCTTTCTTT
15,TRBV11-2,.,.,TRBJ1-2,CASSSRTAVNYGYTF,TGTGCCAGCAGCTCCCGGACAGCGGTTAACTATGGCTACACCTTC
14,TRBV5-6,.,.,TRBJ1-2,CASSFTGSSYGYTF,TGTGCCAGCAGCTTTACGGGGAGTAGCTATGGCTACACCTTC
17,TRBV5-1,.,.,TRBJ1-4,CASSLDLGAQTNEKLFF,TGCGCCAGCAGCTTGGATTTGGGGGCGCAGACTAATGAAAAACTGTTTTTT
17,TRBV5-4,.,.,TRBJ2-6,CASSFGQRKTGANVLTF,TGTGCCAGCAGCTTTGGACAGCGCAAAACTGGGGCCAACGTCCTGACTTTC
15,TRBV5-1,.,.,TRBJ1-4,CASSSGSEYNEKLFF,TGCGCCAGCAGTTCGGGGTCCGAATATAATGAAAAACTGTTTTTT
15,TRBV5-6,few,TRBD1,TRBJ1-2,CASSLASGQGWSNTF,TGTGCCAGCAGCTTGGCCTCGGGACAGGGATGGAGTAACACCTTC
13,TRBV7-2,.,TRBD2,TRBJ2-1,CASSSSRGGQQFF,TGTGCCAGCAGCTCTTCGCGGGGGGGACAGCAGTTCTTC
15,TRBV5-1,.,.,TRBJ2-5,CARSNRPDTDKTQYF,TGCGCCCGCAGCAACCGACCGGACACCGACAAAACCCAGTACTTC
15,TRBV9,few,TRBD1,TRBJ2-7,CASSGTGTGPYEQYF,TGTGCCAGCAGCGGTACCGGGACAGGCCCCTACGAGCAGTACTTC
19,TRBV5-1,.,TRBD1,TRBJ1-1,CASSLVPRGTGGMNTEAFF,TGCGCCAGCAGCTTGGTTCCCCGAGGGACAGGGGGCATGAACACTGAAGCTTTCTTT
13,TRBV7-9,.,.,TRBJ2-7,CASSSGGDYEQYF,TGTGCCAGCAGCTCCGGGGGTGACTACGAGCAGTACTTC
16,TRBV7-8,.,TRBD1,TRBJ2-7,CASSSPGTGGRGEQYF,TGTGCCAGCAGCTCCCCCGGGACAGGGGGCCGAGGCGAGCAGTACTTC
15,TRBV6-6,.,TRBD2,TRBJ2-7,CASSYSLAGAYEQYF,TGTGCCAGCAGTTACTCACTAGCGGGGGCCTACGAGCAGTACTTC
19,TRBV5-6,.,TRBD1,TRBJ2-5,CASSFWLDRAFVGQETQYF,TGTGCCAGCAGCTTTTGGCTGGACAGGGCGTTTGTGGGCCAAGAGACCCAGTACTTC
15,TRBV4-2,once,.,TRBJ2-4,CASSQDGGASNIQYF,TGTGCCAGCAGCCAAGATGGCGGGGCCTCAAACATTCAGTACTTC
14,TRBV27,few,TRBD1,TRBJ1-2,CASSSYGQGTGYTF,TGTGCCAGCAGTTCCTACGGACAGGGAACTGGCTACACCTTC
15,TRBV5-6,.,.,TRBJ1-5,CASSLANRENQPQHF,TGTGCCAGCAGCTTGGCCAACAGGGAGAATCAGCCCCAGCATTTT
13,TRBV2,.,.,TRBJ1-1,CASSDGMNTEAFF,TGTGCCAGCAGTGACGGTATGAACACTGAAGCTTTCTTT
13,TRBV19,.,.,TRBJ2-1,CASSIGAGNEQFF,TGTGCCAGTAGTATAGGCGCAGGGAATGAGCAGTTCTTC
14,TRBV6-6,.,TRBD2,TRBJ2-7,CASSRTSGVYEQYF,TGTGCCAGCAGCCGGACTAGCGGGGTATACGAGCAGTACTTC
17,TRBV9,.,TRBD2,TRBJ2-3,CASSGGQRGEFTFTQYF,TGTGCCAGCAGCGGGGGTCAGCGGGGGGAATTCACATTTACGCAGTATTTT
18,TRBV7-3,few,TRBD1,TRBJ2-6,CASSLRQGTGSGANVLTF,TGTGCCAGCAGCTTACGACAGGGGACGGGCTCTGGGGCCAACGTCCTGACTTTC
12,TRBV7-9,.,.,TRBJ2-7,CSSSWTVDEQYF,TGTTCCAGCAGCTGGACAGTCGACGAGCAGTACTTC
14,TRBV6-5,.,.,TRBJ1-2,CASSRHDTNYGYTF,TGTGCCAGCAGTCGACACGATACCAACTATGGCTACACCTTC
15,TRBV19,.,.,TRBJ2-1,CASSSRGLERNEQFF,TGTGCCAGTAGTTCGCGTGGCTTAGAGCGCAATGAGCAGTTCTTC
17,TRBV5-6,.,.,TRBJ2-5,CASSPIFEPNSGETQYF,TGTGCCAGCAGCCCAATTTTCGAGCCAAACTCGGGGGAGACCCAGTACTTC
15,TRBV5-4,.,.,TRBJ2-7,CASSVSRGFTYEQYF,TGTGCCAGCAGCGTCTCGAGGGGGTTCACCTACGAGCAGTACTTC
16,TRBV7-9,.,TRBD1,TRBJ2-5,CASSESYRGRKETQYF,TGTGCCAGCAGCGAGTCTTACAGGGGCCGCAAAGAGACCCAGTACTTC
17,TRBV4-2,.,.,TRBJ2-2,CASSQASAESGNGELFF,TGTGCCAGCAGCCAAGCGTCAGCGGAAAGTGGTAACGGGGAGCTGTTTTTT
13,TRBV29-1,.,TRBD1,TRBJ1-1,CSVEGTGNRDAFF,TGCAGCGTTGAAGGGACAGGGAACCGTGACGCTTTCTTT
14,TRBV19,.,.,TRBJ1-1,CASSTYREFTEAFF,TGTGCCAGTAGTACTTACAGGGAGTTCACTGAAGCTTTCTTT
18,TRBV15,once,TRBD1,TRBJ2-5,CATSPTRGDRTLSGTQYF,TGTGCCACCAGCCCAACTCGCGGGGACAGGACTTTAAGTGGGACCCAGTACTTC
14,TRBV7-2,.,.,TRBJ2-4,CASSLGGAKNIQYF,TGTGCCAGCAGCTTGGGGGGAGCCAAAAACATTCAGTACTTC
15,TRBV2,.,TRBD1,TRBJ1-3,CASRADRASGNTIYF,TGTGCCAGCAGGGCAGACAGGGCTTCTGGAAACACCATATATTTT